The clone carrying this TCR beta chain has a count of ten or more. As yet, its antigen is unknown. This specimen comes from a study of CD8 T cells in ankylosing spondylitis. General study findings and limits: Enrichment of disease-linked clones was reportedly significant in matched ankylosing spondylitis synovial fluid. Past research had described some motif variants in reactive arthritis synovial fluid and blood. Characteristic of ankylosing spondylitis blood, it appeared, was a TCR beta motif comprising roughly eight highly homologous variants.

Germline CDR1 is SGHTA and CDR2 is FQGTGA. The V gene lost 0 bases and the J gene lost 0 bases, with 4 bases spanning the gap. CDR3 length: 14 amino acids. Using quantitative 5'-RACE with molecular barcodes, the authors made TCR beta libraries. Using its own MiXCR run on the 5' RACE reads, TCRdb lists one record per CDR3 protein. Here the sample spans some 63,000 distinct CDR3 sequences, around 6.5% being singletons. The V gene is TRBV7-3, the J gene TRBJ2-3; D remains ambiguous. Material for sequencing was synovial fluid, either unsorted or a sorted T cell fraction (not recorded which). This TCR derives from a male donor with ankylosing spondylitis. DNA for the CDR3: TGTGCCAGCAGCTTAACAGGGAGCACAGATACGCAGTATTTT. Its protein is CASSLTGSTDTQYF.